This T cell receptor (beta chain) came from a study of T cell clonality in common variable immunodeficiency. This clone was seen ten or more times. The CDR3 goes on 3 residues after the read ends, and that part is filled in from the germline J gene. Data came from immunoSEQ multiplex PCR; TCRdb stores just in-frame clones and leaves some out. The sample counts 40,000 to 45,000 clones, none seen once; the ten largest own 0.6% to 0.8%. Germline V CDR1 and CDR2: LGHNA, YNFKEQ. The CDR3 has 16 amino acids. Between the trimmed V and J ends, which lost 0 bases and 0 bases, there was a span of 11 bases. The receptor comes from a person between 18 and 75 years old in good health. The sequencing sample was made of peripheral blood mononuclear cells. The chain uses TRBV4-2 and TRBJ1-2; possible D gene TRBD1, 5 bases. The sequenced CDR3 bases are TGTGCCAGCAGCCAAGAGGACGGGGGAACTAACTATGGC. This translates into CASSQEDGGTNYG. The full CDR3 protein is CASSQEDGGTNYGYTF.